These 18 T cell receptor beta chains share one sample of origin, sequenced in a study of blood T cell repertoires in COVID-19 (TCRdb year 2020). The library was obtained by the immunoSEQ multiplex PCR assay. In its TCRdb copy, this immuneACCESS table keeps in-frame sequences only and misses some clones. Where compared with another copy, unresolved V genes explain less than half of these, and the others have no known cause. For this sample the table gives some 300,000 clones, of which roughly 86% were detected only once. Jointly, the top ten make up about 1% of the sample. Sequencing was performed on PBMCs or T cells enriched from blood (not recorded which). Receptor source: a woman in her 30s who had recovered from COVID-19.

The rearrangement joins TRBV28 to TRBJ1-6; D ambiguous. Germline V gene sequence: CDR1 MDHEN, CDR2 SYDVKM. This CDR3 has 15 residues. The V gene lost 1 base and the J gene lost 10 bases, with 14 bases spanning the gap. The DNA of the CDR3 is TGTGCCAGCAGTTTATTAGGCGGGAGCGGGTCACCCCTCCACTTT. Protein product: CASSLLGGSGSPLHF.

The V gene is TRBV11-2, the J gene TRBJ1-2; D gene unclear. The V end lost 5 bases, the J end lost 0 bases, and 13 bases lay between the germline ends. CDR3 length equals 15 residues. The V gene's germline CDR1 is SGHAT and CDR2 FQNNGV. The CDR3 DNA sequence: TGTGCCAGCAGCAGAGGTGGCAGCTCTAACTATGGCTACACCTTC. It encodes CASSRGGSSNYGYTF. Using reference TRBV11-2 and TRBJ1-2 for the parts outside the CDR3, the full variable domain is EAGVAQSPRYKIIEKRQSVAFWCNPISGHATLYWYQQILGQGPKLLIQFQNNGVVDDSQLPKDRFSAERLKGVDSTLKIQPAKLEDSAVYLCASSRGGSSNYGYTFGSGTRLTVV.

The genes are TRBV27 and TRBJ1-3, with 8 bases that match TRBD1. This CDR3 has 16 amino acids. Trimming at V came to 6 bases and at J to 4 bases, leaving 11 bases not matched to a gene. From germline, CDR1 is MNHEY and CDR2 SMNVEV (reference sequence). Written as DNA, the CDR3 is TGTGCCAGCAGAAGCCTTTTCCGGGACAGGGGAAACACCATATATTTT. Translated, it gives CASRSLFRDRGNTIYF.

J is TRBJ1-6 and V is TRBV4-3, with D perhaps matching TRBD1 (6 bases). Germline V gene sequence: CDR1 LGHNA, CDR2 YSLEER. V lost 4 bases to trimming and J lost 14 bases, with 15 bases between them. This CDR3 comprises 13 residues. The CDR3 loop is CASSPSPQGTLHF. DNA of the CDR3: TGCGCCAGCAGCCCCTCCCCACAGGGAACCCTCCACTTT.

This clone was observed once. This same CDR3 is encoded by further DNA sequences in the sample. V and J are TRBV6-5 and TRBJ2-3, with a tentative D call TRBD2 (6 bases). Germline loops: CDR1 MNHEY, CDR2 SVGAGI. The CDR3 spans 15 residues. Deletions cut 6 bases from V and 1 base from J, with 14 bases between. The CDR3 reads CASSLLAEGTDTQYF. The CDR3 DNA sequence: TGTGCCAGCAGCCTACTAGCCGAGGGCACAGATACGCAGTATTTT.

CDR3 amino acids: CASSGGQSSYEQYF. CDR3 in DNA: TGTGCCAGCAGCGGAGGACAGAGCTCCTACGAGCAGTACTTC. The chain is built from TRBV9 and TRBJ2-7, with D perhaps matching TRBD1 (6 bases). V dropped 3 bases and J dropped 0 bases, with 10 bases sitting between them. The CDR3 has 14 residues. Germline lookup yields CDR1 SGDLS and CDR2 YYNGEE. Full variable domain (rest looked up from reference TRBV9 and TRBJ2-7): DSGVTQTPKHLITATGQRVTLRCSPRSGDLSVYWYQQSLDQGLQFLIQYYNGEERAKGNILERFSAQQFPDLHSELNLSSLELGDSALYFCASSGGQSSYEQYFGPGTRLTVT.

V gene TRBV7-3 combines with J gene TRBJ2-5; possible D gene TRBD2, 6 bases. Looked up from germline, CDR1 is SGHTA and CDR2 is FQGTGA. The CDR3 loop spans 13 amino acids. V was pared by 6 bases and J by 5 bases, with 13 bases between. Here the CDR3 reads CASSVSGTETQYF. CDR3 DNA: TGTGCCAGCAGTGTATCAGGGACTGAGACCCAGTACTTC.

This clone was picked up one time. This sample includes further DNA sequences coding for the same CDR3. The gene calls are TRBV19 and TRBJ1-5; D gene uncertain. The V gene's germline CDR1 is LNHDA and CDR2 SQIVND (reference sequence). CDR3 length equals 14 residues. Deletions cut 5 bases from V and 0 bases from J, with 8 bases between. CDR3 sequence reads: CASSVRDSNQPQHF. The CDR3 DNA sequence: TGTGCCAGTAGTGTCCGGGATAGCAATCAGCCCCAGCATTTT.

This chain joins TRBV30 and TRBJ2-1, with D possibly matching TRBD1 (6 bases). This CDR3 contains 15 residues. Trimming removed 0 bases at V and 5 bases at J, with 14 bases between. Germline V gene lookup returns CDR1 GTSNPN and CDR2 SVGIG (reference sequence). In nucleotides, the CDR3 is TGTGCCTGGAGTGTACGAGGGACACTCAACAATGAGCAGTTCTTC. This codes for CAWSVRGTLNNEQFF.

The V and J genes are TRBV18 and TRBJ2-1, with 7 bases aligning to TRBD2. The V gene's germline CDR1 is KGHSH and CDR2 LQKENI. V shed 3 bases and J 5 bases; nucleotides not matched to a gene: 10. The CDR3 consists of 16 residues. The CDR3 sequence: CASSPPTGTTNNEQFF. In nucleotides, the CDR3 is TGTGCCAGCTCACCGCCAACCGGGACTACTAACAATGAGCAGTTCTTC.

This sequence joins TRBV7-9 and TRBJ2-5; 10 bases agree with TRBD1. The J segment lost 2 bases and the V segment lost 5 bases, leaving 8 bases of the junction unmatched. CDR1 is SEHNR, CDR2 FQNEAQ, per germline (reference sequence). The CDR3 extends over 16 amino acids. The CDR3 coding sequence is TGTGCCAGCAGCAGTCGGACAGGGGGACCTCAAGAGACCCAGTACTTC. Encoded protein: CASSSRTGGPQETQYF.

CDR3 loop: CASSLGLRDPFGGYTF. CDR3 DNA: TGTGCCAGCAGCTTAGGGCTCAGGGATCCATTCGGTGGCTACACCTTC. This sequence joins TRBV13 and TRBJ1-2, with D perhaps TRBD1 (5 bases). The V and J ends lost 0 bases and 7 bases respectively, with 18 bases between them. The CDR3 is made up of 16 amino acids. The germline gives CDR1 PRHDT, CDR2 FYEKMQ (reference sequence).

V is TRBV19 and J is TRBJ1-6, with D possibly matching TRBD1 (5 bases). Trimming removed 5 bases from V and 4 bases from J, with 9 bases in between. Germline CDR1 is LNHDA and CDR2 is SQIVND (reference sequence). CDR3 size: 14 residues. This chain's CDR3 is CASSSGPYNSPLHF. CDR3 DNA sequence: TGTGCCAGTAGTTCAGGGCCGTATAATTCACCCCTCCACTTT.

V is TRBV5-1 and J is TRBJ1-1; 7 nucleotides align to TRBD1. The CDR3 is 15 residues long. Losses at the gene ends were 1 base for V and 10 bases for J; bases not matched to a gene: 13. CDR1 is SGHRS and CDR2 is YFSETQ in the germline V gene. Here the CDR3 reads CASSLLGQPLSPAFF. CDR3 nucleotides: TGCGCCAGCAGCTTGTTGGGACAGCCCCTGTCCCCAGCTTTCTTT. The complete variable domain, with remaining parts taken from reference TRBV5-1 and TRBJ1-1, reads KAGVTQTPRYLIKTRGQQVTLSCSPISGHRSVSWYQQTPGQGLQFLFEYFSETQRNKGNFPGRFSGRQFSNSRSEMNVSTLELGDSALYLCASSLLGQPLSPAFFGQGTRLTVV.

The chain recombines TRBV5-1 with TRBJ2-2; unclear D gene. V gave up 0 bases and J gave up 8 bases, with 8 bases separating them. The CDR3 contains 13 residues. Per the germline V gene, CDR1 is SGHRS and CDR2 is YFSETQ. CDR3 loop: CASSLDSRGELFF. Here the CDR3 DNA reads TGCGCCAGCAGCTTGGATTCTCGGGGGGAGCTGTTTTTT.

V and J are TRBV29-1 and TRBJ2-4, with D uncertain. CDR3 length: 14 amino acids. The ends were cut back, 8 bases at V and 0 bases at J, with 14 bases in the middle. CDR1 and CDR2 (germline): SQVTM, ANQGSEA. CDR3 sequence (DNA): TGCAGCTGTTCTAAGCTAGGAGCCAAAAACATTCAGTACTTC. Translation gives CSCSKLGAKNIQYF.

The rearrangement uses TRBV7-9 and TRBJ1-5; D is perhaps TRBD1 (6 bases). The ends were cut back, 1 base at V and 5 bases at J, with 9 bases in the middle. This CDR3 comprises 14 residues. Germline lookup yields CDR1 SEHNR and CDR2 FQNEAQ (reference sequence). CDR3 protein: CASSLEGHDQPQHF. The CDR3 nucleotides are TGTGCCAGCAGCTTAGAGGGACACGATCAGCCCCAGCATTTT.

This clone was observed once. Other DNA sequences from this sample encode an identical CDR3 as well. The chain carries TRBV30 and TRBJ1-4; D uncertain. This CDR3 region has 14 residues. V was shortened by 0 bases and J by 0 bases, with 5 bases between the two germline ends. Germline loops: CDR1 GTSNPN, CDR2 SVGIG (reference sequence). CDR3 sequence: CAWSVGATNEKLFF. Here the CDR3 DNA reads TGTGCCTGGAGTGTCGGGGCAACTAATGAAAAACTGTTTTTT.